This T cell receptor beta chain comes out of a study of early T cells in non-severe SARS-CoV-2 infection. This clonotype has a count of ten or more. MiXCR, applied by TCRdb to the 5' RACE reads, yields one record per CDR3 protein. The repertoire holds 60,000 or so distinct CDR3 sequences, with about 8.9% as singletons. V lost 6 bases, J lost 0 bases, and 8 bases stayed unmatched. In germline, CDR1 is MNHEY, CDR2 SVGEGT. This CDR3 comprises 16 residues. Sequences were obtained from whole blood. The TCR originated in an adult who was a healthcare worker with PCR-confirmed SARS-CoV-2 infection or an uninfected control (not recorded which). The genes are TRBV6-2 or TRBV6-3 and TRBJ1-5, with 7 bases fitting TRBD1. This CDR3 reads CASRLKQGYSNQPQHF. CDR3 DNA sequence: TGTGCCAGCAGGCTTAAACAGGGGTATAGCAATCAGCCCCAGCATTTT.